Listed here is a single T cell receptor (beta chain). Its antigen is not identified. The data derive from a study of T cell repertoires in cytomegalovirus infection. CDR3 length: 14 amino acids. Germline CDR1 and CDR2: DFQATT and SNEGSKA (reference sequence). Germline trimming cut 5 bases from V and 5 bases from J; bases unmatched to any gene: 10. TCRdb redid the calling of the reads with MiXCR, one entry per CDR3 protein. The sample has hundreds of thousands of distinct CDR3 sequences, about 33% seen once; the top ten hold 15% to 20%. This sequence originates from a human donor in good health (CMV status not recorded). Some clones in this sample may be carry-over from other donors' samples. The sample was cultured PBMCs, taken from culture after CMV antigen stimulation. This rearrangement joins TRBV20-1 to TRBJ2-7; 9 bases line up with TRBD1. Here the CDR3 reads CSASTGTGLNEQYF. CDR3 in DNA: TGCAGTGCTTCTACCGGGACAGGGCTCAACGAGCAGTACTTC.